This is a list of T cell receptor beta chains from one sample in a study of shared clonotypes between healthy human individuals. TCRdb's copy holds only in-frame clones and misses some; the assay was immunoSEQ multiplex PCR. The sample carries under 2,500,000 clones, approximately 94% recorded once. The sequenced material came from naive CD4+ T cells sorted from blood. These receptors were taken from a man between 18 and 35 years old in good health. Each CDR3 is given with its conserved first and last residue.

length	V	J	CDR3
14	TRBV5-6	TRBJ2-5	CASSFSGSQETQYF
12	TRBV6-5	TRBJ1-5	CASQGRNQPQHF
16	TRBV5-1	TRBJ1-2	CASSLAGQGDPGGYTF
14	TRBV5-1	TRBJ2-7	CASSLEGGPYEQYF
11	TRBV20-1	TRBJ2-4	CSATPGQIQYF
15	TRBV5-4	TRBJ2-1	CASSGTSGGVDEQFF
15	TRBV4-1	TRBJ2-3	CASSQVGLATDTQYF
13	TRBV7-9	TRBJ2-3	CASSLSETDTQYF
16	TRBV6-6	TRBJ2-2	CATPVLQSPTSGELFF
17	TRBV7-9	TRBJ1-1	CASSLSLITGVNTEAFF
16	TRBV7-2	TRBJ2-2	CASHHLRGKNTGELFF
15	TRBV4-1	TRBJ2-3	CASSQPGQGGDTQYF
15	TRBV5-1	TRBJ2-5	CASSLGRSYQETQYF
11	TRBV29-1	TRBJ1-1	CSVQRDSEAFF
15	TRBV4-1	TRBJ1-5	CASSQGAGGSQPQHF
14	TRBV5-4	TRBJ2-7	CASSLGHLSYEQYF
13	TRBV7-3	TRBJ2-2	CASRVDSTGELFF
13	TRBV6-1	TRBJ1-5	CASSEASNQPQHF
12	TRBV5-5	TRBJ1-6	CASSQESGHLHF
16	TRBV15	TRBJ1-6	CATSRDHGTGYKLHHF
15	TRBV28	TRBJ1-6	CASSPGSPGNSPLHF
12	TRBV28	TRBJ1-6	CASRYVDSPLHF
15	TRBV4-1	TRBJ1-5	CASSQDSAGHQPQHF
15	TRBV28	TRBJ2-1	CASSLGQTPANEQFF
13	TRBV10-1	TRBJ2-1	CASIYSGGTGEVF
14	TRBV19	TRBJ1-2	CASSPGRINYGYTF
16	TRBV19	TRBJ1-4	CASSIGGQFFNEKLFF
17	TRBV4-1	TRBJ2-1	CASSLSSGTSTYNEQFF
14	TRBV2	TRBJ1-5	CASSGGEVGQPQHF
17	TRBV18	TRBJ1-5	CASSPTWTARGNQPQHF
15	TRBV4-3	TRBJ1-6	CASSQEPGADSPLHF